The clone carrying this TCR beta chain was picked up a small number of times. Its antigen is unknown. This sample stems from a study of T cells after yellow fever vaccination. Study-level points and caveats: Repertoires obtained by FACS sorting could include abundant clonotypes that entered as contaminants from the bulk population.

From germline, CDR1 is SGHAT and CDR2 FQNNGV. V lost 2 bases and J lost 2; bases outside the gene matches: 9. The CDR3 length is 18 residues. From the 5' RACE reads, TCRdb called clonotypes with MiXCR, one entry per CDR3 protein. The sample carries roughly 520,000 distinct CDR3 sequences, around a fifth recorded once. This TCR was recovered from a man aged 18-30 years who received the YFV17D yellow fever vaccine. The J gene is TRBJ2-3, the V gene TRBV11-2, with 11 bases fitting TRBD2. This specimen was PBMCs, taken roughly 20 days after the first yellow fever vaccination. CDR3 sequence reads: CASSLRGLAVDDTDTQYF. CDR3 sequence (DNA): TGTGCCAGCAGCTTAAGGGGACTAGCGGTGGACGACACAGATACGCAGTATTTT.